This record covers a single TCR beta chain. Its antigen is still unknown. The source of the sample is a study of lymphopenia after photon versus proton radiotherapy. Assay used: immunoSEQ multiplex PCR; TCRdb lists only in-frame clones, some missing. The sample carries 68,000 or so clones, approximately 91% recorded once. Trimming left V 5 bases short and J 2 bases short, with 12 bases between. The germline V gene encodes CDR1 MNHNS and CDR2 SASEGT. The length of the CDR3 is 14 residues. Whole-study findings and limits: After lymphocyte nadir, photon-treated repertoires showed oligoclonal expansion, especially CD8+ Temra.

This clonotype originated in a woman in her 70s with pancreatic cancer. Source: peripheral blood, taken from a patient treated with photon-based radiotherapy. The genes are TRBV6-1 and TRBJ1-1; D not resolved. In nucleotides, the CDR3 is TGTGCCAGCAGTACCAGCACCTTAAACACTGAAGCTTTCTTT. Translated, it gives CASSTSTLNTEAFF.